This TCR beta chain was sequenced for a study of T cell changes during pregnancy in multiple sclerosis. Measured with immunoSEQ multiplex PCR; TCRdb has only the in-frame clones, and not every one. The sample shows tens of thousands of clones, roughly 85% of them seen only once. Germline V gene sequence: CDR1 MNHNS, CDR2 SASEGT. The CDR3 runs to 14 residues. J gave up 2 bases and V 8 bases, and 3 bases lay outside the gene matches. J is TRBJ2-1 and V is TRBV6-1; 10 bases match TRBD2. This specimen consisted of CD4+ T cells from peripheral blood mononuclear cells, obtained after pregnancy. This receptor was identified in a female donor with multiple sclerosis, enrolled in a pregnancy study. The DNA of the CDR3 is TGTGCCAGCCGAAGCGGGGGGGCCTACAATGAGCAGTTCTTC. The encoded protein is CASRSGGAYNEQFF.